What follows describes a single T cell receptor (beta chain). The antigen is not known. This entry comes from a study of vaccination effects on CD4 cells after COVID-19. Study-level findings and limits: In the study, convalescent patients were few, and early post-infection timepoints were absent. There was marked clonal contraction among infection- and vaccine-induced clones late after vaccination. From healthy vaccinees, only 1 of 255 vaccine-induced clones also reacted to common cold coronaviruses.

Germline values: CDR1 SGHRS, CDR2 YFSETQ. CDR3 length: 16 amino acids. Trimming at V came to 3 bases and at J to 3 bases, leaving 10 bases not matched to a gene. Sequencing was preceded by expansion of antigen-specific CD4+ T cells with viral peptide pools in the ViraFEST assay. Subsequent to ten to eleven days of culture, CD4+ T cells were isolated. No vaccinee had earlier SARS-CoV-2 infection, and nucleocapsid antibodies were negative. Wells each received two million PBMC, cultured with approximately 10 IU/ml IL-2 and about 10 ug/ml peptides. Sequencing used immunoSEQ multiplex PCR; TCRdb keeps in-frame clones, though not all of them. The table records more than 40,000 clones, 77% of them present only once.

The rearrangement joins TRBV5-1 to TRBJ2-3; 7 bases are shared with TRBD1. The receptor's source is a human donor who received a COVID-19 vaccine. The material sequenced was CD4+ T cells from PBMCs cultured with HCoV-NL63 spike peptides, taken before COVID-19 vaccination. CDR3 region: CASSSGRQGETDTQYF. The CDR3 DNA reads TGCGCCAGCAGCTCTGGCCGACAGGGAGAGACAGATACGCAGTATTTT.